Reported below is one T cell receptor (beta chain). Clones were read by immunoSEQ multiplex PCR, and TCRdb kept only the in-frame ones, dropping some. The sample has roughly 200,000 clones, around 83% seen once. This CDR3 has 17 amino acids. The germline gives CDR1 SGDLS, CDR2 YYNGEE. Trimming took off 1 base at V and 0 bases at J, with 13 bases between the two ends. This specimen comes from a study of blood T cell repertoires in COVID-19. The specimen was peripheral blood. The J gene is TRBJ2-2, the V gene TRBV9; D not resolved. The receptor's source is a man between 35 and 55 years old with active or convalescent COVID-19. In DNA, the CDR3 is TGTGCCAGCAGCGTATCCCTCCGCCAGGCGAACACCGGGGAGCTGTTTTTT. Protein sequence: CASSVSLRQANTGELFF.